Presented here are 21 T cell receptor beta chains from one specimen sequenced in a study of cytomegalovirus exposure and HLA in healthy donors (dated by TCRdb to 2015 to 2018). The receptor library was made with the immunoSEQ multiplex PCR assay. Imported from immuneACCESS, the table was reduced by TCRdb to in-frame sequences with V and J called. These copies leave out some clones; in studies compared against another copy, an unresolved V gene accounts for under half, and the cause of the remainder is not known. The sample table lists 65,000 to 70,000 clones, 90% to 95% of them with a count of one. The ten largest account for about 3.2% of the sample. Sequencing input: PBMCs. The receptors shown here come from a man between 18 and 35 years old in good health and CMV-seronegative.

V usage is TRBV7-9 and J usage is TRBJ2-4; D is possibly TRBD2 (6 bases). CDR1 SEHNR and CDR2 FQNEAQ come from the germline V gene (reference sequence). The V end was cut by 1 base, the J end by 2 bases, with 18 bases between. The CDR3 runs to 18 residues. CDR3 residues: CASSLGVGSGESKNIQYF. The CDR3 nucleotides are TGTGCCAGCAGCTTAGGGGTCGGGAGTGGTGAATCCAAAAACATTCAGTACTTC.

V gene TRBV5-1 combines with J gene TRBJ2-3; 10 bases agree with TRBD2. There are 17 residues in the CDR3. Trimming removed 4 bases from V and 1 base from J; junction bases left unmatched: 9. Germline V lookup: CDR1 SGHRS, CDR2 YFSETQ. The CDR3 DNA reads TGCGCCAGCAGCACGGCTCCCGGGACTAGCGGCACAGATACGCAGTATTTT. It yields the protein CASSTAPGTSGTDTQYF. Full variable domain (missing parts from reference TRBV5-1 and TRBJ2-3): KAGVTQTPRYLIKTRGQQVTLSCSPISGHRSVSWYQQTPGQGLQFLFEYFSETQRNKGNFPGRFSGRQFSNSRSEMNVSTLELGDSALYLCASSTAPGTSGTDTQYFGPGTRLTVL.

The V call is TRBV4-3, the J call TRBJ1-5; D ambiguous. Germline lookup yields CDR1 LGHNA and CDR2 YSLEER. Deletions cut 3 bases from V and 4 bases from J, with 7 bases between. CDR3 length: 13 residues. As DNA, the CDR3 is TGCGCCAGCAGCCAGCTACTTAATCAGCCCCAGCATTTT. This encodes CASSQLLNQPQHF.

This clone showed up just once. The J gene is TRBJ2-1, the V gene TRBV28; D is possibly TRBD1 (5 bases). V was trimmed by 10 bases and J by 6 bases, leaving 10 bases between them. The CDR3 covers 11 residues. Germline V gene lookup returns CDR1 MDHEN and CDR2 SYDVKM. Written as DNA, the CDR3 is TGTGCCACCCGTGGGGCCAATGAGCAGTTCTTC. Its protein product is CATRGANEQFF.

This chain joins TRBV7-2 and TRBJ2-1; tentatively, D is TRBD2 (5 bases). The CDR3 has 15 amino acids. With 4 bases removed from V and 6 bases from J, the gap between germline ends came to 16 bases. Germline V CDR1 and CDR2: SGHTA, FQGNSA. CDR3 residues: CASSSRTGIGNEQFF. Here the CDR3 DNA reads TGTGCCAGCAGCTCCAGGACTGGCATAGGCAATGAGCAGTTCTTC.

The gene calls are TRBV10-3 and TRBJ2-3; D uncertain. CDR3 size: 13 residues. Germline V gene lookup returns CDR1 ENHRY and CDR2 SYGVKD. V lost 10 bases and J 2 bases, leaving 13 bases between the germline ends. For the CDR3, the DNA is TGTGCCAGCCGCGGATCCTACACAGATACGCAGTATTTT. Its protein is CASRGSYTDTQYF.

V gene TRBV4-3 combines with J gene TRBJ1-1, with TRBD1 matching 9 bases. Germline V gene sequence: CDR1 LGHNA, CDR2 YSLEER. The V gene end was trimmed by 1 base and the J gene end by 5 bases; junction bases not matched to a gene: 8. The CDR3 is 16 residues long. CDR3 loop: CASSQVLGQGSTEAFF. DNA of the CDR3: TGCGCCAGCAGCCAAGTCCTGGGACAGGGAAGTACTGAAGCTTTCTTT.

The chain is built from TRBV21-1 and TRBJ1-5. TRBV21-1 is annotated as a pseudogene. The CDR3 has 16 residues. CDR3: CASTTLRDGRSQPQHF. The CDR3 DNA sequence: TGTGCCAGCACCACTCTGCGTGACGGAAGGAGTCAGCCCCAGCATTTT.

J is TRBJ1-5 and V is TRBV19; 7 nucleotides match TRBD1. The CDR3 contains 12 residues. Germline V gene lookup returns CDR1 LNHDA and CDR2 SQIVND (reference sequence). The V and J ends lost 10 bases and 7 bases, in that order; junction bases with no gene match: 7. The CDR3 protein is CATRTGGQPQHF. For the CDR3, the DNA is TGTGCCACCCGGACAGGAGGACAGCCCCAGCATTTT.

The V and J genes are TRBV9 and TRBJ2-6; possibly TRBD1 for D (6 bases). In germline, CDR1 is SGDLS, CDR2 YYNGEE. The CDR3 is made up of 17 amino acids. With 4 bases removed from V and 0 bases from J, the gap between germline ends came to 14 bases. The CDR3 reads CASSLWDTVSGANVLTF. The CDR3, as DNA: TGTGCCAGCAGCCTATGGGACACCGTCTCTGGGGCCAACGTCCTGACTTTC.

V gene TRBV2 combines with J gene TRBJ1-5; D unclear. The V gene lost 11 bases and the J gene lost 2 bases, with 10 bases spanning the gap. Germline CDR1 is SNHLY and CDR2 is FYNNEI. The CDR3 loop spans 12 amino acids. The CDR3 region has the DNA TGTGCCCTAGGGAGTGGCAATCAGCCCCAGCATTTT. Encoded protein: CALGSGNQPQHF.

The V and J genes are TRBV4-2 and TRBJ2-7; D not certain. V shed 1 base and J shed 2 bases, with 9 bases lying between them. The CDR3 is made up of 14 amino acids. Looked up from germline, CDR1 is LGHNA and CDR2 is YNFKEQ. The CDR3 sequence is CASSQGVPPYEQYF. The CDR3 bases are TGTGCCAGCAGCCAAGGCGTCCCCCCCTACGAGCAGTACTTC.

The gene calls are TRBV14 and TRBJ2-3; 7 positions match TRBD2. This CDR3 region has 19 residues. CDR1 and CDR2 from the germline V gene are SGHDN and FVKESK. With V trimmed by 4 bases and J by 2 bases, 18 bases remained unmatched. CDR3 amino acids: CASSPAPREGKFHTDTQYF. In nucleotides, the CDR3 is TGTGCCAGCAGCCCCGCCCCCAGGGAGGGAAAATTCCACACAGATACGCAGTATTTT.

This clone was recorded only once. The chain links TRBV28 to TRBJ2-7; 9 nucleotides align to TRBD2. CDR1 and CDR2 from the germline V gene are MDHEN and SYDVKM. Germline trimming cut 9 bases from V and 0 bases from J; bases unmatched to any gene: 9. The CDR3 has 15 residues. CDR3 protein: CASLGPAGGSYEQYF. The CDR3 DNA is TGTGCCAGTTTAGGGCCAGCGGGAGGCTCCTACGAGCAGTACTTC.

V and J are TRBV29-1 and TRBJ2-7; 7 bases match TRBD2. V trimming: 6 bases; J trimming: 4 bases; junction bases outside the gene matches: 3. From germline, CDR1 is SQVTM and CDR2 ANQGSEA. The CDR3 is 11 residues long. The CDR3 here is CSVLGGYEQYF. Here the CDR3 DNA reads TGCAGCGTGCTCGGGGGGTACGAGCAGTACTTC.

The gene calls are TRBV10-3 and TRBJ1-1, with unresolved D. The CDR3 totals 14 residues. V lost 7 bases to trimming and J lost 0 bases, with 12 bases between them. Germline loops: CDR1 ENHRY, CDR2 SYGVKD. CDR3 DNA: TGTGCCATCAAGAACGGGATCATGAACACTGAAGCTTTCTTT. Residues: CAIKNGIMNTEAFF.

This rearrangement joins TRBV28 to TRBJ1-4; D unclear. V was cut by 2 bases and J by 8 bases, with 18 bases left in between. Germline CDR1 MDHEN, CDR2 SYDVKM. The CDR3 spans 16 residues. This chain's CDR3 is CASSLGGVRRGEKLFF. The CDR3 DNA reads TGTGCCAGCAGTTTAGGTGGGGTCCGCCGAGGGGAAAAACTGTTTTTT.

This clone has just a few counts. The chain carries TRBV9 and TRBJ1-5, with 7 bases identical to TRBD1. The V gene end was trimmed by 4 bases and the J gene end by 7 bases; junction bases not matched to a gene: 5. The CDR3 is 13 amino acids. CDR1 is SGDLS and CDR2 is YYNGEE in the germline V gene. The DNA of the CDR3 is TGTGCCAGCAGCACTCAGGGGGAACAGCCCCAGCATTTT. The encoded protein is CASSTQGEQPQHF. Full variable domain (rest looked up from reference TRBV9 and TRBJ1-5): DSGVTQTPKHLITATGQRVTLRCSPRSGDLSVYWYQQSLDQGLQFLIQYYNGEERAKGNILERFSAQQFPDLHSELNLSSLELGDSALYFCASSTQGEQPQHFGDGTRLSIL.

CDR3 in amino acids: CASSSSGRSSYEQYF. CDR3 coding DNA: TGTGCCAGCAGTAGCAGCGGGAGAAGCTCCTACGAGCAGTACTTC. The chain recombines TRBV28 with TRBJ2-7; TRBD2 matches 8 bases. There are 15 residues in the CDR3. CDR1 and CDR2 (germline): MDHEN, SYDVKM. Germline trimming cut 5 bases from V and 0 bases from J; bases unmatched to any gene: 6.

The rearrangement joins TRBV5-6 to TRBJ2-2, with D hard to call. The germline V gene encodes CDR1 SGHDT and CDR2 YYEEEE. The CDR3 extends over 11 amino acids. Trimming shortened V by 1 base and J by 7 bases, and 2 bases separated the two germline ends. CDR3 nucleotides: TGTGCCAGCAGCTTGCTCGGGGAGCTGTTTTTT. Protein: CASSLLGELFF.

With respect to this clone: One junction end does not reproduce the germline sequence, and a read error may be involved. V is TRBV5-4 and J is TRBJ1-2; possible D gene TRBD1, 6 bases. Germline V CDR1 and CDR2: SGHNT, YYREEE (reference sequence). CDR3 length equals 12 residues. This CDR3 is CASSPTLGHTYF. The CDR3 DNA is TGTGCCAGCAGCCCAACGTTGGGACACACCTATTTC. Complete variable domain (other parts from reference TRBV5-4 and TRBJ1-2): ETGVTQSPTHLIKTRGQQVTLRCSSQSGHNTVSWYQQALGQGPQFIFQYYREEENGRGNFPPRFSGLQFPNYSSELNVNALELDDSALYLCASSPTLGHTYFGSGTRLTVV.